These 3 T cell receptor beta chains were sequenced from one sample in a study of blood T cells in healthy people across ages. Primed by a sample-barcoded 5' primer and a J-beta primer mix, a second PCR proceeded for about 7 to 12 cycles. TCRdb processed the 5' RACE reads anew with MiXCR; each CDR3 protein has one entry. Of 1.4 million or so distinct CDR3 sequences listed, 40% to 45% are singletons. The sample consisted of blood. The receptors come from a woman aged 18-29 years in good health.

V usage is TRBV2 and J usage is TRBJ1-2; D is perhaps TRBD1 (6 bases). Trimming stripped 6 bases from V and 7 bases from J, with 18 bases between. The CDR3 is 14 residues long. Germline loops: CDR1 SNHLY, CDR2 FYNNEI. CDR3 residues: CASRPEGGKGGYTF. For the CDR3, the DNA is TGTGCCAGCAGGCCCGAAGGGGGAAAGGGTGGCTACACCTTC.

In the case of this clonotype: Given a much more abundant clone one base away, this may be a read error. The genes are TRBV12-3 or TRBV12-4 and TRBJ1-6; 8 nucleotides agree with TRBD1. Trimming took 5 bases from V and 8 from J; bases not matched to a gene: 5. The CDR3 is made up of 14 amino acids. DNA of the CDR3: TGTGCCAGCAGTGCTGGACAGGGTTATTCACCCCTCCACTTT. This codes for CASSAGQGYSPLHF.

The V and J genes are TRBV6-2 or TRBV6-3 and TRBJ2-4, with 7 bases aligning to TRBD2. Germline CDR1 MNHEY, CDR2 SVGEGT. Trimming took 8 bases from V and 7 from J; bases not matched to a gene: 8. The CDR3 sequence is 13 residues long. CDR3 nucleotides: TGTGCCAGCCTAGCCCCGGGGGGTAACATTCAGTACTTC. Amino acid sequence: CASLAPGGNIQYF.